What follows are 23 T cell receptor beta chains derived from one specimen sequenced in a study of T-cell memory formation after mild COVID-19. TCRdb used MiXCR to reprocess the 5' RACE reads, holding one entry per CDR3 protein. The table has hundreds of thousands of distinct CDR3 sequences, 25% to 30% seen once. The material sequenced was PBMCs or a T cell subset sorted from them (not recorded which). These TCRs come from an adult woman who had mild COVID-19 (a few samples of this study predate the infection). Cell type and time point are not known.

The chain joins TRBV12-3 or TRBV12-4 to TRBJ2-1, with D maybe TRBD1 (5 bases). Trimming took off 3 bases at V and 5 bases at J, with 14 bases between the two ends. The length of the CDR3 is 15 residues. The CDR3 reads CASSFGGHPNNEQFF. CDR3 coding DNA: TGTGCCAGCAGTTTCGGTGGACACCCGAACAATGAGCAGTTCTTC.

The chain has TRBV2 and TRBJ2-7; TRBD2 matches 9 bases. CDR1 is SNHLY, CDR2 FYNNEI, per germline. There are 15 residues in the CDR3. V dropped 6 bases and J dropped 7; count of bases not matched to a gene: 13. CDR3 loop: CASSGLAREPGEQYF. In DNA form, the CDR3 reads TGTGCCAGCAGCGGACTAGCGAGGGAACCAGGAGAGCAGTACTTC.

The genes are TRBV20-1 and TRBJ2-1; TRBD2 aligns across 9 bases. J gave up 7 bases and V 1 base, and 14 bases lay outside the gene matches. The CDR3 runs to 17 residues. The V gene's germline CDR1 is DFQATT and CDR2 SNEGSKA (reference sequence). In DNA form, the CDR3 reads TGCAGTGCTAGAGTTGTTGCGGGGGGGTCCAAGTTAAATGAGCAGTTCTTC. Translated, it gives CSARVVAGGSKLNEQFF.

This clonotype was picked up one time. The chain combines TRBV11-3 with TRBJ1-2, with 8 bases lining up with TRBD1. With V trimmed by 3 bases and J by 3 bases, 3 bases remained unmatched. The V gene's germline CDR1 is SGHNT and CDR2 YENEEA. The CDR3 runs 14 residues. Written as DNA, the CDR3 is TGTGCCAGCAGCTTGCGGGGACAGGACTATGGCTACACCTTC. It translates to CASSLRGQDYGYTF.

This clonotype has just a few counts. The gene calls are TRBV20-1 and TRBJ2-7, with TRBD1 matching over 11 bases. In germline, CDR1 is DFQATT, CDR2 SNEGSKA (reference sequence). J gave up 3 bases and V 0 bases, and 7 bases lay outside the gene matches. CDR3 length: 16 residues. The CDR3 is CSARDKGQGENYEQYF. The CDR3 DNA is TGCAGTGCTAGAGATAAGGGACAGGGGGAAAACTACGAGCAGTACTTC.

This chain joins TRBV7-2 and TRBJ2-2; no firm D call. The CDR3 spans 15 residues. V lost 1 base, J lost 6 bases, and 12 bases lay in between. The germline V gene has CDR1 SGHTA and CDR2 FQGNSA. CDR3 sequence reads: CASSLVRLVSGELFF. CDR3 bases: TGTGCCAGCAGCTTAGTTCGGCTAGTTTCCGGGGAGCTGTTTTTT.

This chain links TRBV5-1 with TRBJ2-1; TRBD2 agrees at 10 bases. V trimming: 0 bases; J trimming: 12 bases; junction bases outside the gene matches: 12. CDR3 length: 16 residues. Germline V gene data show CDR1 as SGHRS and CDR2 as YFSETQ. DNA for the CDR3: TGCGCCAGCAGCTTGGTTTTAGCGGGGGGCTTTATGGGGCAGTTCTTC. It yields the protein CASSLVLAGGFMGQFF.

This clonotype was observed a few times. The chain recombines TRBV29-1 with TRBJ2-2, with 12 bases aligning to TRBD1. Trimming at V came to 7 bases and at J to 0 bases, leaving 12 bases not matched to a gene. The CDR3 sequence is 18 residues long. Germline-derived CDR1 and CDR2 are SQVTM and ANQGSEA. The CDR3 region is CSAKQVGTGGPNTGELFF. The DNA of the CDR3 is TGCAGCGCTAAACAGGTGGGGACAGGGGGCCCGAACACCGGGGAGCTGTTTTTT.

The chain carries TRBV6-6 and TRBJ2-5; D possibly corresponds to TRBD2 (6 bases). V was trimmed by 3 bases and J by 5 bases, leaving 10 bases between them. The CDR3 covers 13 residues. In germline, CDR1 is MNHNY, CDR2 SVGAGI (reference sequence). As DNA, the CDR3 is TGTGCCAGCAGTTATACGGAGGGGGAGACCCAGTACTTC. It codes for CASSYTEGETQYF.

V and J are TRBV7-2 and TRBJ2-1, with D perhaps assigned TRBD1 or TRBD2 (5 bases each). V lost 3 bases and J lost 1, with 10 bases in between. The germline V gene encodes CDR1 SGHTA and CDR2 FQGNSA. The CDR3 consists of 15 residues. CDR3 in amino acids: CASSFGTRSYNEQFF. DNA for the CDR3: TGTGCCAGCAGCTTTGGGACCCGGTCCTACAATGAGCAGTTCTTC.

The gene calls are TRBV20-1 and TRBJ2-7; 9 bases line up with TRBD1. V was clipped by 3 bases and J by 3 bases; unmatched bases: 6. Germline V gene sequence: CDR1 DFQATT, CDR2 SNEGSKA (reference sequence). The CDR3 length is 14 residues. CDR3 sequence reads: CSASDRGMSYEQYF. The CDR3 coding sequence is TGCAGTGCTAGCGACAGGGGGATGAGCTACGAGCAGTACTTC.

This clonotype was recorded once. The chain has TRBV7-9 and TRBJ2-1; the D gene is possibly TRBD1 (5 bases). V was trimmed by 5 bases and J by 7 bases, leaving 18 bases between them. Germline lookup yields CDR1 SEHNR and CDR2 FQNEAQ (reference sequence). CDR3 length: 15 amino acids. The DNA for the CDR3 is TGTGCCAGCAGCCCGGCCCCTGCAGGGAAAAATGAGCAGTTCTTC. It codes for CASSPAPAGKNEQFF.

The V and J genes are TRBV6-2 or TRBV6-3 and TRBJ2-7; TRBD2 is a possible D gene (6 bases). The CDR3 consists of 16 residues. Germline V lookup: CDR1 MNHEY, CDR2 SVGEGT. V gave up 8 bases and J gave up 3 bases, with 23 bases separating them. CDR3 sequence reads: CASVKAEGLDHYEQYF. DNA for the CDR3: TGTGCCAGCGTTAAGGCGGAGGGGCTGGATCACTACGAGCAGTACTTC.

This clonotype was detected a few times. The chain carries TRBV7-9 and TRBJ2-7, with D hard to call. The CDR3 length is 15 residues. Looked up from germline, CDR1 is SEHNR and CDR2 is FQNEAQ (reference sequence). V lost 5 bases, J lost 1 base, and 15 bases lay in between. The DNA of the CDR3 is TGTGCCAGCAGCCCCCCCGCGGCCCAGTCCTACGAGCAGTACTTC. As protein: CASSPPAAQSYEQYF.

This chain uses TRBV30 with TRBJ2-1; D gene unclear. CDR1 is GTSNPN and CDR2 is SVGIG in the germline V gene (reference sequence). The CDR3 covers 13 residues. Trimming stripped 1 base from V and 9 bases from J, with 13 bases between. The CDR3, as DNA: TGTGCCTGGAGTGGTCGACCCGGCGGTGAGCAGTTCTTC. It yields the protein CAWSGRPGGEQFF.

In its sample, this clonotype was seen a few times. The chain employs TRBV2 and TRBJ2-7; 8 bases match TRBD1. The CDR3 is made up of 15 amino acids. Germline assignment: CDR1 SNHLY and CDR2 FYNNEI. With V trimmed by 5 bases and J by 2 bases, 8 bases remained unmatched. The CDR3 protein is CASSRVPGQAYEQYF. The DNA of the CDR3 is TGTGCCAGCAGTCGCGTCCCGGGACAGGCCTACGAGCAGTACTTC.

This clonotype turned up a few times. The gene calls are TRBV20-1 and TRBJ2-1, with D possibly matching TRBD2 (5 bases). Germline values: CDR1 DFQATT, CDR2 SNEGSKA (reference sequence). Trimming left V 1 base short and J 13 bases short, with 11 bases between. The length of the CDR3 is 11 residues. This CDR3 reads CSARGRTRQFF. CDR3 nucleotides: TGCAGTGCTAGAGGCCGGACTCGCCAGTTCTTC.

This clonotype has just a few counts. The V gene is TRBV20-1, the J gene TRBJ2-2; D gene ambiguous. CDR3 size: 10 residues. Germline CDR1 and CDR2: DFQATT and SNEGSKA (reference sequence). V gave up 3 bases and J gave up 10 bases, with 6 bases separating them. The CDR3 nucleotides are TGCAGTGCTAGTAAGGAGGAGCTGTTTTTT. This codes for CSASKEELFF.

The sample holds a few counts of this clonotype. The rearrangement uses TRBV5-1 and TRBJ1-1; the D is unclear. The CDR3 loop spans 13 amino acids. The germline CDR1 and CDR2 sequences are SGHRS and YFSETQ. With 5 bases removed from V and 3 bases from J, the gap between germline ends came to 11 bases. The CDR3 bases are TGCGCCAGCAGGGCAAGGGAGGACACTGAAGCTTTCTTT. Its protein product is CASRAREDTEAFF.

The J gene is TRBJ1-3, the V gene TRBV30, with D tentatively TRBD1 (5 bases). The CDR3 spans 15 residues. Trimming left V 2 bases short and J 0 bases short, with 11 bases between. Germline CDR1 GTSNPN, CDR2 SVGIG (reference sequence). CDR3 bases: TGTGCCTGGAGTAGGGGACGGGTCTCTGGAAACACCATATATTTT. Its protein product is CAWSRGRVSGNTIYF.

This clonotype appeared a few times. The chain carries TRBV5-1 and TRBJ2-1; 7 nucleotides agree with TRBD2. Germline loops: CDR1 SGHRS, CDR2 YFSETQ. The CDR3 totals 15 residues. V was clipped by 4 bases and J by 5 bases; unmatched bases: 9. The CDR3 protein is CASSAGWGGDNEQFF. The CDR3 DNA reads TGCGCCAGCAGCGCCGGTTGGGGAGGGGACAATGAGCAGTTCTTC. The variable domain in full, with the rest retrieved from reference TRBV5-1 and TRBJ2-1, is KAGVTQTPRYLIKTRGQQVTLSCSPISGHRSVSWYQQTPGQGLQFLFEYFSETQRNKGNFPGRFSGRQFSNSRSEMNVSTLELGDSALYLCASSAGWGGDNEQFFGPGTRLTVL.

The chain recombines TRBV15 with TRBJ2-7; D may match TRBD1 or TRBD2 (5 bases each). The CDR3 covers 13 residues. Trimming left V 1 base short and J 5 bases short, with 9 bases between. The V gene's germline CDR1 is LNHNV and CDR2 YYDKDF (reference sequence). The CDR3 loop reads CATSRGVGDEQYF. The CDR3 DNA reads as TGTGCCACCAGCAGAGGGGTGGGGGACGAGCAGTACTTC.

As DNA, the CDR3 is TGCGCCAGCAGCTGGGCGACAGACTACACTGAAGCTTTCTTT. Amino acid sequence: CASSWATDYTEAFF. This chain joins TRBV5-1 and TRBJ1-1, with TRBD1 as a possible D gene (5 bases). Germline CDR1 is SGHRS and CDR2 is YFSETQ. V lost 3 bases and J 3 bases, leaving 12 bases between the germline ends. This CDR3 spans 14 amino acids.